In its sample, the clone carrying this TCR beta chain was seen a few times. Antigen: not known. Amplification targeted the TCR beta CDR3 regions, with RNA transcripts as the source material. HTBI-primed first-round RT-PCR preceded second-round multiplex PCR. TCRdb processed the multiplex PCR reads anew with MiXCR; each CDR3 protein has one entry. The sample has 680,000 or so distinct CDR3 sequences, 22% seen once. This sample stems from a study of Graves' ophthalmopathy and Graves' hyperthyroidism. Findings of the study overall: The authors also found most expanded thyroid clonotypes above 0.001 frequency in blood.

PBMCs were density-gradient isolated from approximately 9.8 ml fresh blood. The sequence was collected from a woman aged 18-29 years with stable Graves' hyperthyroidism. Some clones in this sample may be carry-over from other donors' samples. The sample taken for sequencing was peripheral blood.

CDR3 in amino acids: CASSQDPGTVNTEAFF. The CDR3 DNA sequence: TGCGCCAGCAGCCAAGATCCGGGGACGGTGAACACTGAAGCTTTCTTT. The J gene is TRBJ1-1, the V gene TRBV4-1, with D tentatively TRBD1 (5 bases). CDR1 is MGHRA, CDR2 YSYEKL, per germline. The ends were cut back, 0 bases at V and 0 bases at J, with 11 bases in the middle. The CDR3 is 16 residues long.